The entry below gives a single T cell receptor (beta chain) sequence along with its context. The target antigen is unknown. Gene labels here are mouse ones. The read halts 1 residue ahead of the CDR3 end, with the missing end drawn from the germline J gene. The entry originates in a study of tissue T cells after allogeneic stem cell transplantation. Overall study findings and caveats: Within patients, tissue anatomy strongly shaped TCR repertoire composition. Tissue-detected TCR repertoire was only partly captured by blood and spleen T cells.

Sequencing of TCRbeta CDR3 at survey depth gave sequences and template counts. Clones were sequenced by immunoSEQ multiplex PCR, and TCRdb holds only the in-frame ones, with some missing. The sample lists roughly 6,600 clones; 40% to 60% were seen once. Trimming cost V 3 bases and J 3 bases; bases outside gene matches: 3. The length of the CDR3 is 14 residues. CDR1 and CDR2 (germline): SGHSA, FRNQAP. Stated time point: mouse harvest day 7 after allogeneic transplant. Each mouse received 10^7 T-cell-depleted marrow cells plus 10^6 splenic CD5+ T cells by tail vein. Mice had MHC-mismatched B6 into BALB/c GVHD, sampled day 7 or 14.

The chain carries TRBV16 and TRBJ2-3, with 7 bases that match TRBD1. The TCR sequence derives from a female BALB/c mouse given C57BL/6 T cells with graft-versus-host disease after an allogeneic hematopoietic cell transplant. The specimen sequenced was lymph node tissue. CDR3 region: CASSLTGMAETLYF. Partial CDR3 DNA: TGTGCAAGCAGCTTGACAGGGATGGCAGAAACGCTGTAT.